This record looks at one T cell receptor (beta chain) sequence and its context. Its matching antigen is unknown. PCR involved 60 Vbeta and 13 Jbeta primers. Original processing notes: The count from a later analysis was some 83 million unique TCR beta chains, roughly 11 million of them shared. This table comes from immunoSEQ multiplex PCR, and its TCRdb copy is limited to in-frame clones, with some not included. The V and J calls and clone size were taken over from that table, and D and trimming were inferred from the DNA. The sample shows a few hundred thousand clones, 75% to 90% of them seen only once. The data derive from a study of cytomegalovirus exposure and HLA in healthy donors. As for the study in general: Of a few hundred genotyped donors, 81% grouped in the Caucasian-associated ancestry cluster. Overall study findings and caveats: Three CMV-associated chains were confirmed in vitro to be specific for CMV antigens. A later analysis showed that HLA-associated TCR beta chains had undergone more clonal expansion than equally common others.

Germline V CDR1 and CDR2: SGHRS, YFSETQ. The CDR3 contains 15 residues. Trimming left V 0 bases short and J 6 bases short, with 12 bases between. The sequence was obtained from a girl aged 2-15 years in good health and CMV-seronegative. Material: PBMCs. The chain links TRBV5-1 to TRBJ1-4, with D unresolved. In nucleotides, the CDR3 is TGCGCCAGCAGCTTGGAGGGAGGGTTTGATGAAAAACTGTTTTTT. It translates to CASSLEGGFDEKLFF.